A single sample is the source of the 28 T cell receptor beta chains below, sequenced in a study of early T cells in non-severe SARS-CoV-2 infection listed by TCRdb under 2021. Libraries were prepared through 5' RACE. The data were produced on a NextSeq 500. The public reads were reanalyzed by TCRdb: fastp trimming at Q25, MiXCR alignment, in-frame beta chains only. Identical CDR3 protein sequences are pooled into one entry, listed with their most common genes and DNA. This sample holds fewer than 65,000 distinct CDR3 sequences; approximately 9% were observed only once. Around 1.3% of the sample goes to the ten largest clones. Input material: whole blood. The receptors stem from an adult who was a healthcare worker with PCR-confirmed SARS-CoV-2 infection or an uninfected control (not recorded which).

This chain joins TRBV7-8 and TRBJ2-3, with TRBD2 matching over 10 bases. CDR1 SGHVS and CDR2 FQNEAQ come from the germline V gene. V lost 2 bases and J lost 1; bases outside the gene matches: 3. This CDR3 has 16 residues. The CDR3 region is CASSLSGGAGTDTQYF. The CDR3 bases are TGTGCCAGCAGCTTAAGCGGGGGGGCCGGCACAGATACGCAGTATTTT.

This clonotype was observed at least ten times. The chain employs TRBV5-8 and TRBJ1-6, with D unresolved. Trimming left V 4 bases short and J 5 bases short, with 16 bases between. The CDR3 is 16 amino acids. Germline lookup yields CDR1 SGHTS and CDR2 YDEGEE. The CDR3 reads CASSPLSMGDNSPLHF. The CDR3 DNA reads TGTGCCAGCAGCCCACTCTCCATGGGCGATAATTCACCCCTCCACTTT.

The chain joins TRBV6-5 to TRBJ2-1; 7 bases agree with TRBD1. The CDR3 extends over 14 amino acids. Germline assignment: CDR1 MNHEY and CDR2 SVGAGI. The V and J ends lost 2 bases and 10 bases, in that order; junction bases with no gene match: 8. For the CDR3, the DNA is TGTGCCAGCAGTTACAGCCGGGGACAGTGGGAGCAGTTCTTC. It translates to CASSYSRGQWEQFF.

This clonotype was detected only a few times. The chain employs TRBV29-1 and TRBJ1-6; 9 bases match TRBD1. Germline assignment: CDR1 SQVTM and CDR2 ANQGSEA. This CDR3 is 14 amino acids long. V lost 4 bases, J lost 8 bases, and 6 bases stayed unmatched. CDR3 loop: CSVALGQGDSPLHF. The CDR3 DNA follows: TGCAGCGTTGCGTTGGGACAGGGTGATTCACCCCTCCACTTT.

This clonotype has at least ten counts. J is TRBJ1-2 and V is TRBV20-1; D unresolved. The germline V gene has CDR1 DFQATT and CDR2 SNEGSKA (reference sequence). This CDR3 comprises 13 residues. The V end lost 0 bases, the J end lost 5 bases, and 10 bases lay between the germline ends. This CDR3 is CSARDEEQYGYTF. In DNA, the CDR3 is TGCAGTGCTAGAGATGAAGAGCAATATGGCTACACCTTC.

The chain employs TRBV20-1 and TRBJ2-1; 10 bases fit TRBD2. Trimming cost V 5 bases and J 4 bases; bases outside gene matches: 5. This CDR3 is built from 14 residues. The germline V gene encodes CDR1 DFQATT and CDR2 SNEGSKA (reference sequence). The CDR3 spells CSACKTSGYNEQFF. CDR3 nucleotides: TGCAGTGCTTGTAAGACTAGCGGGTACAATGAGCAGTTCTTC.

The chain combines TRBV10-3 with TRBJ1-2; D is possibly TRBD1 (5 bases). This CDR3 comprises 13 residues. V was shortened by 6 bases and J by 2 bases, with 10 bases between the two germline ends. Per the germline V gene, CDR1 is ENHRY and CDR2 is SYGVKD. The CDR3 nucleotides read TGTGCCATCAGGGAGAGACAGAACTATGGCTACACCTTC. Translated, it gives CAIRERQNYGYTF.

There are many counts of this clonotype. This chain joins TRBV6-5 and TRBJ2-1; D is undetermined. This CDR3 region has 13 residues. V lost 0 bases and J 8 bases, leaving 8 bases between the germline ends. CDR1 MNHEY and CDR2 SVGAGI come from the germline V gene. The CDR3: CASSYSIGDEQFF. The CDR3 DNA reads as TGTGCCAGCAGTTACTCTATTGGGGATGAGCAGTTCTTC.

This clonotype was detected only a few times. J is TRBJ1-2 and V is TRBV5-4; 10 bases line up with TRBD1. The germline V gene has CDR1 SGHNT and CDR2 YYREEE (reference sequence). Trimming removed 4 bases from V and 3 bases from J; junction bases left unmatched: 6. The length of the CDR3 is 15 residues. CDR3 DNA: TGTGCCAGCAGCAAGGGACAGGGGTTCGACTATGGCTACACCTTC. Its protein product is CASSKGQGFDYGYTF.

The CDR3 sequence: CASRDRGSTEAFF. The CDR3 DNA reads as TGTGCCAGCAGGGACAGGGGTTCCACTGAAGCTTTCTTT. V usage is TRBV28 and J usage is TRBJ1-1; 9 bases map to TRBD1. V lost 6 bases and J lost 4; bases outside the gene matches: 3. The CDR3 covers 13 residues. CDR1 is MDHEN, CDR2 SYDVKM, per germline.

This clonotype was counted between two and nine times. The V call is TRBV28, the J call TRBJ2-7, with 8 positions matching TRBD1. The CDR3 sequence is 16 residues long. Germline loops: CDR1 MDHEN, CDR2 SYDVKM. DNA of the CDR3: TGTGCCAGCAGTACCCGACAGGGGAGGAGCTCCCACGAGCAGTACGTC. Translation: CASSTRQGRSSHEQYV.

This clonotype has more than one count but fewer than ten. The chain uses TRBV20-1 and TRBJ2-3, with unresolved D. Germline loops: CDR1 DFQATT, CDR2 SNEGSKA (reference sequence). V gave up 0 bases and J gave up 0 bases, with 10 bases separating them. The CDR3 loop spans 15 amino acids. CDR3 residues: CSARDLKASTDTQYF. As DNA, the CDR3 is TGCAGTGCTAGAGATCTAAAGGCAAGCACAGATACGCAGTATTTT.

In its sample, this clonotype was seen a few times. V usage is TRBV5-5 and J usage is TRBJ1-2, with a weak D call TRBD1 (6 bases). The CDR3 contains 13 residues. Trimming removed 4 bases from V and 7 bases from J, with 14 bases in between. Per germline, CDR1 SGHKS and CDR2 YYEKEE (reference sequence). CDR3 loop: CASSHRDNRGYTF. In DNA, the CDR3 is TGTGCCAGCAGCCACCGGGACAATCGTGGCTACACCTTC.

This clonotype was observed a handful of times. DNA of the CDR3: TGTGCCAGTAGTATTCTGGGCAGGGCTGCCGCAGATACGCAGTATTTT. It is translated as CASSILGRAAADTQYF. V and J are TRBV19 and TRBJ2-3; a weak D match, TRBD1 (5 bases). The CDR3 extends over 16 amino acids. Trimming removed 3 bases at V and 4 bases at J, with 17 bases between. Germline lookup yields CDR1 LNHDA and CDR2 SQIVND (reference sequence).

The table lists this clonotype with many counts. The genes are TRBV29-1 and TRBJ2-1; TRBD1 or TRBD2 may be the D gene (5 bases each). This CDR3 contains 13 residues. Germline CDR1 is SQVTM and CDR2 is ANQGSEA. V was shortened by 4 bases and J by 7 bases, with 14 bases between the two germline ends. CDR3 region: CSVGGSLGNEQFF. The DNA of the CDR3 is TGCAGCGTTGGGGGGAGTTTAGGTAATGAGCAGTTCTTC.

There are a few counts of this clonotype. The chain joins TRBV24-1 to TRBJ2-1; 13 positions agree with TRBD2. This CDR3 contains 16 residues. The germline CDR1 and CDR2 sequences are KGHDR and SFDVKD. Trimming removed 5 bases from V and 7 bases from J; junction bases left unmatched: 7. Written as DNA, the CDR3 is TGTGCCACCAGTGGAAAACTAGCGGGGGGGGCAAATGAGCAGTTCTTC. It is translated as CATSGKLAGGANEQFF.

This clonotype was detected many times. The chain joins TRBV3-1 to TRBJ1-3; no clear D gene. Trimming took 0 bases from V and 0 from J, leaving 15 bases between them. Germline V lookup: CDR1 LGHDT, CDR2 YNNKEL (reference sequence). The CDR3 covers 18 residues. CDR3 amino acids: CASSQDSRSPFSGNTIYF. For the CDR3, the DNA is TGTGCCAGCAGCCAAGATTCCAGATCGCCTTTCTCTGGAAACACCATATATTTT. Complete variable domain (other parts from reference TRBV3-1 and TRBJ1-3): DTAVSQTPKYLVTQMGNDKSIKCEQNLGHDTMYWYKQDSKKFLKIMFSYNNKELIINETVPNRFSPKSPDKAHLNLHINSLELGDSAVYFCASSQDSRSPFSGNTIYFGEGSWLTVV.

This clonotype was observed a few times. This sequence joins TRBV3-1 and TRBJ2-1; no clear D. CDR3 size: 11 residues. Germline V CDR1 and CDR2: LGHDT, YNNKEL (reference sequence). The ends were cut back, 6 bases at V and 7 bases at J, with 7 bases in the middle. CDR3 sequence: CASSVGNEQFF. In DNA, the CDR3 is TGTGCCAGCAGTGTCGGGAATGAGCAGTTCTTC.

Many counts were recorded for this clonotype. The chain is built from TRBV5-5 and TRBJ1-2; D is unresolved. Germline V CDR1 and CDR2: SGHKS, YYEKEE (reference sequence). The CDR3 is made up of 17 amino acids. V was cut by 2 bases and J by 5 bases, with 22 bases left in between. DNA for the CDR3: TGTGCCAGCAGCTTTGGGGTGCGGCAGCCTGAGCGTTATGGCTACACCTTC. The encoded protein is CASSFGVRQPERYGYTF.

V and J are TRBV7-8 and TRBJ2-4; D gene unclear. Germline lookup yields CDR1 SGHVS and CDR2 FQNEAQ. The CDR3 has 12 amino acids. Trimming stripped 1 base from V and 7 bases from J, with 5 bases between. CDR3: CASSLVFNIQYF. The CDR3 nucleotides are TGTGCCAGCAGCTTAGTTTTCAACATTCAGTACTTC.

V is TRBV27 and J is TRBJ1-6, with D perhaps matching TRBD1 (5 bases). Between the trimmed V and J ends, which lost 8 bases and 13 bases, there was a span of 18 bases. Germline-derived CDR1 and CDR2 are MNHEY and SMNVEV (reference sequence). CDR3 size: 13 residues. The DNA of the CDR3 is TGTGCCAGCCGCCAGGGTCCCCTTCGGCCCCTCCACTTT. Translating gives CASRQGPLRPLHF.

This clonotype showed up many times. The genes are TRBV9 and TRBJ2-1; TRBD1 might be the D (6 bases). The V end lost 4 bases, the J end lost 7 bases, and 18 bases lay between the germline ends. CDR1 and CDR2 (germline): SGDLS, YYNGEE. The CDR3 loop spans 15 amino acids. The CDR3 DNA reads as TGTGCCAGCAGCCTTCAGTTAGGGGGTAGGAATGAGCAGTTCTTC. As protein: CASSLQLGGRNEQFF.

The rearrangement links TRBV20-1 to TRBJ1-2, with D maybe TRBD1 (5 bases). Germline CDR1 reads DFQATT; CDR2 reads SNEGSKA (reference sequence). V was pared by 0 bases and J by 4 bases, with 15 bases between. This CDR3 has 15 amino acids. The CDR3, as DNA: TGCAGTGCTAGAGATCCCAGGACAACATCCTATGGCTACACCTTC. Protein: CSARDPRTTSYGYTF.

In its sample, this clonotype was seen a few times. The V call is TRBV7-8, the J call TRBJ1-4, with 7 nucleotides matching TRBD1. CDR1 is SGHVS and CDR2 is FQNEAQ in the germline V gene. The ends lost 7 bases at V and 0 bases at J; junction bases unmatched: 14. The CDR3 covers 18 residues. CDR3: CASTQQGWRDSTNEKLFF. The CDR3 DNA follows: TGTGCCAGCACCCAACAGGGGTGGAGGGATTCAACTAATGAAAAACTGTTTTTT. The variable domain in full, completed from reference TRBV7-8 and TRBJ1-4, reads GAGVSQSPRYKVAKRGQDVALRCDPISGHVSLFWYQQALGQGPEFLTYFQNEAQLDKSGLPSDRFFAERPEGSVSTLKIQRTQQEDSAVYLCASTQQGWRDSTNEKLFFGSGTQLSVL.

The DNA of the CDR3 is TGCGCCAGCAGTGAATATCTAACAGTGATGAACACTGAAGCTTTCTTT. Amino acids: CASSEYLTVMNTEAFF. V and J are TRBV10-2 and TRBJ1-1; D gene ambiguous. This CDR3 contains 16 residues. V lost 3 bases and J 0 bases, leaving 14 bases between the germline ends. Germline V gene data show CDR1 as WSHSY and CDR2 as SAAADI.

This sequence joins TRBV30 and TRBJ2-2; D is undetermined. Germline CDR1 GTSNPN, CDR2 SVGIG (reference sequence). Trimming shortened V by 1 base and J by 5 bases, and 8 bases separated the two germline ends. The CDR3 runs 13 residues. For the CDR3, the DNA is TGTGCCTGGAGTGCCCTAGGGACCGGGGAGCTGTTTTTT. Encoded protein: CAWSALGTGELFF.

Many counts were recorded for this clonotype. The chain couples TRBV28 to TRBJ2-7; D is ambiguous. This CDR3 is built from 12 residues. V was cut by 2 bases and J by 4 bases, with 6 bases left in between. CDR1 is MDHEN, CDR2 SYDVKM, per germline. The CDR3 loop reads CASSLGRYEQYV. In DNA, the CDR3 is TGTGCCAGCAGTTTAGGGCGTTACGAGCAGTACGTC.

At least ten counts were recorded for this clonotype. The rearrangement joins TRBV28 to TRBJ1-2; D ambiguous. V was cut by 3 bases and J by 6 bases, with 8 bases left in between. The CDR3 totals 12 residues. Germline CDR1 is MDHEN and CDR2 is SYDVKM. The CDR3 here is CASSFRQDGYTF. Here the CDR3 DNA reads TGTGCCAGCAGTTTCCGCCAGGATGGCTACACCTTC.